The 13 T cell receptor beta chains presented below share a single source sample, sequenced in a study of shared clonotypes between healthy human individuals. CD45RO-negative cells were positively selected for CCR7, leaving out terminally differentiated effector memory CD45RA+ cells. Method: immunoSEQ multiplex PCR; TCRdb's copy keeps in-frame clones and lacks some. This table has roughly 1,800,000 clones, about 95% appearing once. Input material: naive CD8+ T cells sorted from blood. The receptor source for this set is a man younger than 35 in good health.

On this clone itself: Other nucleotide sequences in the sample specify the same CDR3. The rearrangement joins TRBV7-9 to TRBJ2-7; 8 positions match TRBD2. Germline V lookup: CDR1 SEHNR, CDR2 FQNEAQ (reference sequence). J gave up 0 bases and V 2 bases, and 3 bases lay outside the gene matches. The CDR3 consists of 15 residues. The CDR3 reads CASSLTSGISYEQYF. The CDR3, as DNA: TGTGCCAGCAGCTTAACTAGCGGAATCTCCTACGAGCAGTACTTC.

The chain uses TRBV15 and TRBJ2-7, with D unresolved. Trimming removed 3 bases from V and 2 bases from J, with 11 bases in between. Germline V gives CDR1 LNHNV, CDR2 YYDKDF (reference sequence). The CDR3 loop spans 14 amino acids. The CDR3 protein is CATSSTEGTYEQYF. The CDR3 bases are TGTGCCACCAGCAGCACAGAAGGAACCTACGAGCAGTACTTC.

This chain uses TRBV29-1 with TRBJ2-1; no reliable D call. With 7 bases removed from V and 7 bases from J, the gap between germline ends came to 8 bases. Germline V gene lookup returns CDR1 SQVTM and CDR2 ANQGSEA. This CDR3 region has 10 residues. The CDR3 reads CSGALNEQFF. The CDR3 bases are TGCAGCGGTGCCCTTAATGAGCAGTTCTTC.

As DNA, the CDR3 is TGTGCCAGCAGTTTATCTACCGGGACAGGCCTCTACGAGCAGTACTTC. As protein: CASSLSTGTGLYEQYF. The gene calls are TRBV27 and TRBJ2-7; 8 nucleotides match TRBD1. The CDR3 covers 16 residues. The ends lost 0 bases at V and 3 bases at J; junction bases unmatched: 7. Germline loops: CDR1 MNHEY, CDR2 SMNVEV (reference sequence).

This clone was seen once. The V gene is TRBV4-1, the J gene TRBJ2-5; D perhaps matches TRBD1 (5 bases). Germline V lookup: CDR1 MGHRA, CDR2 YSYEKL. The CDR3 contains 16 residues. The V and J ends lost 0 bases and 3 bases respectively, with 14 bases between them. The CDR3 sequence is CASSQDLGRQEETQYF. The CDR3 bases are TGCGCCAGCAGCCAAGATTTGGGGCGTCAAGAAGAGACCCAGTACTTC.

Notes on this clone: The sample contains more than one DNA sequence encoding this CDR3. This chain uses TRBV9 with TRBJ1-4, with D perhaps matching TRBD1 (5 bases). The ends were cut back, 0 bases at V and 2 bases at J, with 8 bases in the middle. Germline V gives CDR1 SGDLS, CDR2 YYNGEE. This CDR3 region has 15 residues. The CDR3 region is CASSVGGGTNEKLFF. CDR3 in DNA: TGTGCCAGCAGCGTAGGGGGCGGGACTAATGAAAAACTGTTTTTT.

The V and J genes are TRBV14 and TRBJ2-3; D remains ambiguous. The CDR3 contains 15 residues. V lost 3 bases to trimming and J lost 4 bases, with 14 bases between them. Germline V CDR1 and CDR2: SGHDN, FVKESK. DNA of the CDR3: TGTGCCAGCAGCCATGAATCTCCCCGGGCAGATACGCAGTATTTT. As protein: CASSHESPRADTQYF. The full variable domain, in which reference TRBV14 and TRBJ2-3 provide the parts outside the CDR3, is EAGVTQFPSHSVIEKGQTVTLRCDPISGHDNLYWYRRVMGKEIKFLLHFVKESKQDESGMPNNRFLAERTGGTYSTLKVQPAELEDSGVYFCASSHESPRADTQYFGPGTRLTVL.

This chain links TRBV13 with TRBJ2-1; no reliable D call. The CDR3 loop spans 13 amino acids. V dropped 2 bases and J dropped 9 bases, with 11 bases sitting between them. The germline CDR1 and CDR2 sequences are PRHDT and FYEKMQ (reference sequence). The DNA for the CDR3 is TGTGCCAGCAGCTTAAGTTTTTGGACTGAGCAGTTCTTC. It translates to CASSLSFWTEQFF.

V gene TRBV2 combines with J gene TRBJ2-5; 11 bases align to TRBD1. This CDR3 contains 14 residues. The V segment lost 10 bases and the J segment 4 bases; nucleotides outside the gene matches: 8. CDR1 and CDR2 (germline): SNHLY, FYNNEI. CDR3 amino acids: CANGGQGVGETQYF. CDR3 nucleotide sequence: TGTGCCAACGGGGGACAGGGGGTAGGAGAGACCCAGTACTTC.

This clone occurred a few times. The V call is TRBV2, the J call TRBJ1-6; D is unclear. Germline V gene lookup returns CDR1 SNHLY and CDR2 FYNNEI. With 10 bases removed from V and 11 bases from J, the gap between germline ends came to 6 bases. The CDR3 consists of 9 residues. CDR3 residues: CATAPPLHF. CDR3 coding DNA: TGTGCCACAGCGCCACCCCTCCACTTT.

The chain's CDR3 is CASSLVFTGLENTEAFF. CDR3 nucleotide sequence: TGTGCCAGCAGCTTGGTGTTTACAGGGCTAGAGAACACTGAAGCTTTCTTT. The J gene is TRBJ1-1, the V gene TRBV5-4; a possible D gene is TRBD1 (6 bases). The V end was cut by 0 bases, the J end by 1 base, with 16 bases between. The CDR3 is 17 amino acids. The germline V gene encodes CDR1 SGHNT and CDR2 YYREEE (reference sequence).

In this sample, this clone turned up once. The CDR3 ends on some other residue instead of the conserved phenylalanine or tryptophan, so this is likely a read error. No DNA is shown, since the ends of the CDR3 on it are uncertain; the CDR3 is the one TCRdb lists. The chain employs TRBV5-1 and TRBJ2-7; no check of the table's D call, TRBD1, against the DNA was made. The CDR3 extends over 12 residues, inclusive of both ends. Germline CDR1 is SGHRS and CDR2 is YFSETQ. CDR3 loop: CASSLGTGTKEI.

The rearrangement uses TRBV19 and TRBJ2-7, with 8 bases that match TRBD1. V was pared by 3 bases and J by 7 bases, with 8 bases of the junction left unmatched. The CDR3 is made up of 14 amino acids. The germline CDR1 and CDR2 sequences are LNHDA and SQIVND (reference sequence). The CDR3 loop reads CASSMGQAAGEQYF. The CDR3, as DNA: TGTGCCAGTAGTATGGGACAGGCTGCGGGGGAGCAGTACTTC.